The sequence of this T cell receptor beta chain was determined in a study of T cell responses to AZD1222 COVID-19 vaccine. V gave up 4 bases and J gave up 1 base, with 10 bases separating them. This CDR3 is 14 amino acids long. The germline V gene encodes CDR1 MGHRA and CDR2 YSYEKL. Study-wide results and caveats: Recipients of two AZD1222 doses showed rising Spike-specific TCR breadth and depth. At baseline, seropositivity was found in only five or six AZD1222 recipients. Dominant CD4 TCR responses targeted spike regions 160-218 and 743-854.

Note on this clone: Its antigen remains unknown.

Some clones are missing from TCRdb's copy, which holds only in-frame ones; the method was immunoSEQ multiplex PCR. The sample consists of 150,000 to 200,000 clones, roughly 87% of them appearing once. This receptor was identified in an adult in good health. Sample: peripheral blood, taken on day 0 of AZD1222 vaccination. The rearrangement joins TRBV4-1 to TRBJ1-1; TRBD1 might be the D (5 bases). This chain's CDR3 is CASSLWGSNTEAFF. The CDR3, as DNA: TGCGCCAGCAGCCTTTGGGGGTCGAACACTGAAGCTTTCTTT.